Reported below is one T cell receptor (beta chain). Different DNA sequences within this sample yield the same CDR3. These data originate in a study of shared clonotypes between healthy human individuals. Unsorted samples used some 89 million PBMCs for genomic DNA. Sequencing on ten immunoSEQ deep assay plates was performed for unsorted PBMC DNA. Source study methods: Without quality scores, immunoSEQ junctional reads could not be filtered like full-length reads. Assay used: immunoSEQ multiplex PCR; TCRdb lists only in-frame clones, some missing. The V and J calls and the clone size are those of that table, but D and trimming were determined from the DNA. The table has about 490,000 clones, roughly 85% seen once. Trimming removed 3 bases at V and 0 bases at J, with 9 bases between. CDR1 and CDR2 (germline): SGHTA, FQGTGA. The length of the CDR3 is 15 residues.

Input material: PBMCs. The rearrangement links TRBV7-3 to TRBJ2-1; D is unclear. The origin of this receptor is a woman aged 40 to 50 in good health. Some clones in this sample may be carry-over from other donors' samples. CDR3 amino acids: CASSLSPSSYNEQFF. The CDR3 DNA reads as TGTGCCAGCAGCTTGTCGCCGAGCTCCTACAATGAGCAGTTCTTC.